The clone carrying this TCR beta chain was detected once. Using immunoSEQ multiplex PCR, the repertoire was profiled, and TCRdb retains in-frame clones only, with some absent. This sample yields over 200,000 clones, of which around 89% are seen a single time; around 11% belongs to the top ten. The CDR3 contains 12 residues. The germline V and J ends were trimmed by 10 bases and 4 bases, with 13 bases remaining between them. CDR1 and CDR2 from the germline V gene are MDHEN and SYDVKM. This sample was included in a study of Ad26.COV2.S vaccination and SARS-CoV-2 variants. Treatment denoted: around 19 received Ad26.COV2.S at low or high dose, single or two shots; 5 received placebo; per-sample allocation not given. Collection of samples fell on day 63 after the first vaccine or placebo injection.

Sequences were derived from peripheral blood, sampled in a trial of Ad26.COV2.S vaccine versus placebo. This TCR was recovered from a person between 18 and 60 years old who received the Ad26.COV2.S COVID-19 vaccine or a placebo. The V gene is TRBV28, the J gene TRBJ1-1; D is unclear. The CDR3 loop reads CATYRGITEAFF. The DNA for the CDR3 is TGTGCCACCTACCGAGGGATCACTGAAGCTTTCTTT.